This TCR beta chain was sequenced for a study of radiotherapy plus CTLA-4 blockade in lung cancer. At the level of the study: 18% of patients responded objectively, and roughly 34% achieved disease control.

Sequencing was performed with immunoSEQ multiplex PCR; in TCRdb, only in-frame clones are kept and a portion is missing. The sample lists around 56,000 clones, over 75% occurring once. The CDR3 runs to 14 residues. J was trimmed by 3 bases and V by 7 bases; bases with no gene match: 4. Germline assignment: CDR1 SEHNR and CDR2 FQNEAQ (reference sequence). Details on this clone: Its antigen remains unidentified.

Focal radiation and CTLA-4 blockade (ipilimumab) were tested in chemo-refractory metastatic non-small-cell lung cancer patients. Points from the study as a whole: After radiotherapy and ipilimumab, tumor-derived clones expanded in peripheral blood.

The chain combines TRBV7-9 with TRBJ1-4; TRBD1 matches 8 bases. The specimen comprised peripheral blood, sampled from a patient treated with radiotherapy plus ipilimumab. This receptor was taken from a human donor with non-small cell lung cancer who had a complete response to radiotherapy plus ipilimumab. The CDR3 region is CASNDRGPNEKLFF. The CDR3 DNA reads TGTGCCAGCAACGACAGGGGCCCTAATGAAAAACTGTTTTTT.